The 11 T cell receptor gamma chains below were found in one sample sequenced in a study of γδ T cells in repeated Plasmodium falciparum infection. TCRdb re-processed the multiplex PCR reads using CATT. The sample has some 32,000 gamma-chain clones, around 1.4% seen once. Flow sorting of PBMC yielded separate Vgamma9/Vdelta2+ and Vdelta2-negative gammadelta T cell populations for bulk repertoire analysis. Sequences were obtained from gamma-delta T cells from blood. The receptors derive from a pool of human donors (malaria-infected and uninfected, not separated).

This clone has just a few counts. The protein in TCRdb stems from a much larger clone and differs at residue 11 from this DNA's translation, likely a read error; here the protein is translated from the DNA. The V call is TRGV2, the J call TRGJ1 or TRGJ2. Germline lookup yields CDR1 EGSNGY and CDR2 YDSYNSKV. This CDR3 is 13 amino acids long. The CDR3, as DNA: TGTGCCACCTGGGATTTCCTTTATTATAAGGAACTCTTT. As protein: CATWDFLYYKELF.

There are a few counts of this clone. TCRdb lists the protein of a much larger clone for this DNA, which differs at residue 8, so this is likely a read error; the protein given here is translated from the DNA itself. The chain is built from TRGV9 and TRGJ1 or TRGJ2. The J gene, left out of TCRdb, was set here by checking the DNA against germline. V dropped 2 bases and J dropped 7; count of bases not matched to a gene: 8. The CDR3 is 13 residues long. CDR1 is GITISATS, CDR2 ISYDGTV, per germline (reference sequence). The CDR3 here is CALWEAVWYKKLF. CDR3 sequence (DNA): TGTGCCTTGTGGGAGGCCGTCTGGTATAAGAAACTCTTT.

This clone was counted at least ten times. The protein given by TCRdb reflects a much larger clone and differs at residue 8 from this DNA's translation, likely from a read error; the protein shown is the DNA's translation. The V gene is TRGV9, the J gene TRGJP. The J gene, left out of TCRdb, was set here by checking the DNA against germline. This CDR3 region has 16 residues. Germline V gene sequence: CDR1 GITISATS, CDR2 ISYDGTV (reference sequence). V gave up 3 bases and J gave up 9 bases; unmatched junction bases: 8. The CDR3: CALWEPLRLGKKIKVF. The CDR3 DNA reads as TGTGCCTTGTGGGAGCCTCTGAGGTTGGGCAAAAAAATCAAGGTATTT.

For this clone: TCRdb lists the protein of a much larger clone for this DNA, which differs at residue 13, so this is likely a read error; the protein given here is translated from the DNA itself. The chain couples TRGV9 to TRGJP. TCRdb does not report a J gene; here it was assigned by matching the DNA to germline references. There are 17 residues in the CDR3. The germline V gene encodes CDR1 GITISATS and CDR2 ISYDGTV (reference sequence). CDR3: CALWEAASELGKEIKVF. As DNA, the CDR3 is TGTGCCTTGTGGGAGGCCGCCTCAGAGTTGGGCAAAGAAATCAAGGTATTT.

This clone has a handful of counts. The protein recorded in TCRdb matches a much larger clone and deviates from this DNA's translation at residue 4, suggesting a read error; the protein here is obtained by translating the DNA. The rearrangement links TRGV9 to TRGJP. The J gene, absent from TCRdb, was called here by matching the DNA to germline. The CDR3 spans 17 residues. Germline V gives CDR1 GITISATS, CDR2 ISYDGTV (reference sequence). CDR3 bases: TGTGCCTTGCGGGAGGTGCACGTTGGGTTGGGCAAAAAAATCAAGGTATTT. Encoded protein: CALREVHVGLGKKIKVF.

By sample fraction, this clone is medium-sized. This chain uses TRGV3 with TRGJ1 or TRGJ2. Per germline, CDR1 VTNTFY and CDR2 YDVSTARD (reference sequence). With V trimmed by 2 bases and J by 12 bases, 7 bases remained unmatched. CDR3 length: 11 amino acids. The CDR3 here is CATWDNVRKLF. The CDR3 DNA is TGTGCCACCTGGGACAATGTTCGGAAACTCTTT.

This clone was observed at least ten times. TCRdb shows a much larger clone's protein in place of this DNA's translation, and the two differ at residue 8, likely through a read error; the protein shown is translated from the DNA. The V call is TRGV3, the J call TRGJ1 or TRGJ2. This CDR3 has 17 amino acids. Germline-derived CDR1 and CDR2 are VTNTFY and YDVSTARD (reference sequence). J was trimmed by 0 bases and V by 0 bases; bases with no gene match: 11. As DNA, the CDR3 is TGTGCCACCTGGGACAGGCGACGGCCCGTGAATTATTATAAGAAACTCTTT. It specifies CATWDRRRPVNYYKKLF.

At least ten counts were recorded for this clone. A read error is the likely source, as a far larger clone sits one nucleotide away. In the same sample, other DNA sequences code for this CDR3. The V gene is TRGV9, but the J gene lacks a call. Germline assignment: CDR1 GITISATS and CDR2 ISYDGTV (reference sequence). The CDR3 covers 13 residues. The CDR3 sequence: CALWEVRFYKKLF. CDR3 sequence (DNA): TGTGCCTTGTGGGAGGTGCGGTTCTATAAGAAGCTCTTT.

This clone has at least ten counts. The J gene is TRGJ1 or TRGJ2, the V gene TRGV8. The V gene end was trimmed by 5 bases and the J gene end by 0 bases; junction bases not matched to a gene: 4. The germline gives CDR1 VENAVY, CDR2 YDSYNSRV. This CDR3 has 13 amino acids. The CDR3 DNA reads as TGTGCCACCTGGGTTCTGAATTATTATAAGAAACTCTTT. This gives the protein CATWVLNYYKKLF.

This clone was observed at least ten times. A far larger clone is one base from this, pointing to a likely read error. Other DNA sequences in the same sample also yield this CDR3. The CDR3: CALWEVLLGYKKLF. In DNA, the CDR3 is TGTGCCTTGTGGGAGGTGCTACTTGGTTATAAGAAACTCTTT. The V and J genes are TRGV9 and TRGJ1 or TRGJ2. Germline V gene lookup returns CDR1 GITISATS and CDR2 ISYDGTV (reference sequence). After removal of 0 bases from V and 6 bases from J, the junction contained 8 bases not matched to a gene. The CDR3 length is 14 residues.

This clone was seen ten or more times. This DNA's translation differs at residue 10 from TCRdb's protein, which comes from a much larger clone; a read error is likely, and the protein shown is translated from the DNA. The V call is TRGV9, the J call TRGJP. Here the J gene came from matching the DNA to germline, since TCRdb omits it. Germline CDR1 reads GITISATS; CDR2 reads ISYDGTV (reference sequence). There are 15 residues in the CDR3. The CDR3 DNA follows: TGTGCCTTGTGGGAGGTGTTGTTGGGCGAAAAAATCAAGGTATTT. This encodes CALWEVLLGEKIKVF.